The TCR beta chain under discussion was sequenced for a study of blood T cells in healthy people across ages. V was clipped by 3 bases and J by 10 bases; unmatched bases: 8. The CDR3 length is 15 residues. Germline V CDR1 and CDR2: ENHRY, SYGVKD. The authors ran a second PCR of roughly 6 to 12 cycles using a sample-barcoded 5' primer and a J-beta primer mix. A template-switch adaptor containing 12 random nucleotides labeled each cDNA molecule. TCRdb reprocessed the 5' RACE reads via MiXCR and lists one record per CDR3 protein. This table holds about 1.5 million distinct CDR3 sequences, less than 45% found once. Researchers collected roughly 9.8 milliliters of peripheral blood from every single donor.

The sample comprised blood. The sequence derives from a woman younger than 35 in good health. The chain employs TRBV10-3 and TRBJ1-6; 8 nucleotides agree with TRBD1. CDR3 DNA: TGTGCCATCAGTGAACTAGACAGGGGACGGTCACCCCTCCACTTT. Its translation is CAISELDRGRSPLHF.